The source of this TCR beta chain is a study of T-cell reconstitution after alpha-beta-depleted transplantation in children. Study-level results: At day 60, the high TCRbeta diversity found in some patients originated from recipient T cells and thymic progenitors that had survived. T-cell counts and diversity at one year following transplant were attributed mainly to newly produced T cells. The origin of alpha-beta T cells about two months after transplant was reportedly several hundred expanded graft clones.

In the case of this clonotype: Antigen unknown.

The CDR3 is made up of 15 amino acids. V was clipped by 2 bases and J by 7 bases; unmatched bases: 8. Germline V lookup: CDR1 SGHTA, CDR2 FQGTGA. Library preparation (for TCRbeta) was performed with unique molecular identifiers. MiXCR, applied by TCRdb to the PCR reads, yields one record per CDR3 protein. Among around 450,000 distinct CDR3 sequences listed, 43% were seen once. The rearrangement links TRBV7-3 to TRBJ2-1; 7 bases are a match to TRBD2. The material sequenced was PBMCs, taken before TCRalphabeta/CD19-depleted stem cell transplant. This sequence was found in a girl aged 2 to 10 with aplastic anemia, due to receive a stem cell transplant. CDR3: CASSLLGREKNEQFF. The CDR3 region has the DNA TGTGCCAGCAGCTTATTAGGGCGGGAGAAGAATGAGCAGTTCTTC.